What follows are 6 T cell receptor beta chains derived from one specimen sequenced in a study of T cells after posttransplantation cyclophosphamide. TCRdb's copy holds only in-frame clones and misses some; the assay was immunoSEQ multiplex PCR. The sample holds tens of thousands of clones, 92% seen once. The source material was PBMCs. The receptors were sampled from a woman between 50 and 59 years old in good health and a related stem cell transplant donor.

This rearrangement joins TRBV7-9 to TRBJ2-7; D gene uncertain. Germline CDR1 is SEHNR and CDR2 is FQNEAQ (reference sequence). V was cut by 3 bases and J by 2 bases, with 11 bases left in between. CDR3 size: 14 residues. CDR3 protein: CASSFFSSPYEQYF. CDR3 bases: TGTGCCAGCAGCTTTTTTAGCAGTCCCTACGAGCAGTACTTC.

The genes are TRBV12-5 and TRBJ2-1, with D possibly TRBD1 on 6 matching bases. The germline V gene encodes CDR1 LGHNT and CDR2 FRNRAP. The CDR3 contains 13 residues. The V end lost 7 bases, the J end lost 7 bases, and 14 bases lay between the germline ends. In DNA form, the CDR3 reads TGTGCTAGTGCTATCCGACAGGTTAATGAGCAGTTCTTC. It yields the protein CASAIRQVNEQFF.

The chain is built from TRBV11-2 and TRBJ1-1; no clear D gene. The CDR3 spans 15 residues. CDR1 and CDR2 from the germline V gene are SGHAT and FQNNGV. Trimming took off 1 base at V and 4 bases at J, with 13 bases between the two ends. This chain's CDR3 is CASSLVKGRGTEAFF. CDR3 in DNA: TGTGCCAGCAGCTTAGTGAAGGGCCGGGGCACTGAAGCTTTCTTT.

This rearrangement joins TRBV6-1 to TRBJ2-7; 9 bases match TRBD2. The CDR3 has 17 amino acids. V trimming: 0 bases; J trimming: 4 bases; junction bases outside the gene matches: 10. The germline V gene encodes CDR1 MNHNS and CDR2 SASEGT. In DNA form, the CDR3 reads TGTGCCAGCAGTGAAGCGTTCCCCCCTAGCGGGACTTACGAGCAGTACTTC. It translates to CASSEAFPPSGTYEQYF.

CDR3 residues: CASSILRGSEAFF. The CDR3 DNA is TGTGCCAGCAGCATACTCAGGGGGTCGGAAGCTTTCTTT. The chain combines TRBV28 with TRBJ1-1; 7 bases line up with TRBD1. The length of the CDR3 is 13 residues. Germline CDR1 reads MDHEN; CDR2 reads SYDVKM. Germline trimming cut 6 bases from V and 8 bases from J; bases unmatched to any gene: 9.

The CDR3 sequence: CASSENRAGGQETQYF. The CDR3 region has the DNA TGTGCCAGCAGTGAAAATAGGGCGGGGGGGCAGGAGACCCAGTACTTC. The V gene is TRBV2, the J gene TRBJ2-5, with 9 bases aligning to TRBD2. Trimming took 2 bases from V and 5 from J; bases not matched to a gene: 9. Per germline, CDR1 SNHLY and CDR2 FYNNEI. The CDR3 length is 16 residues.